This is a list of T cell receptor beta chains from one sample in a study of T cell responses to AZD1222 COVID-19 vaccine. The protocol was immunoSEQ multiplex PCR, while the TCRdb copy is restricted to in-frame clones and leaves out a portion. Of fewer than 30,000 clones in the sample, around four fifths were seen once. The sequencing here drew on peripheral blood, taken on day 0 of AZD1222 vaccination. These receptor sequences come from an adult in good health. The CDR3 runs from the conserved cysteine through the conserved F or W. A D gene is named only where the DNA matches it firmly. Not all rows give a size; the values are once, few, many and, for expanded clones, a class.

-	TRBD1	TRBV6-5	TRBJ2-7	CASSLAGGISYEQYF	TGTGCCAGCAGTTTAGCAGGGGGTATCTCCTACGAGCAGTACTTC
-	TRBD1	TRBV7-9	TRBJ1-1	CASSPHPGGPGGAFF	TGTGCCAGCAGCCCCCACCCGGGGGGGCCAGGGGGAGCTTTCTTT
-	-	TRBV11-3	TRBJ2-1	CASSLWGKSSYNEQFF	TGTGCCAGCAGCCTCTGGGGTAAGAGCTCCTACAATGAGCAGTTCTTC
few	-	TRBV19	TRBJ1-2	CASSIVRGNSGKSNYGYTF	TGTGCCAGTAGTATAGTCCGAGGAAACTCGGGGAAATCTAACTATGGCTACACCTTC
-	TRBD1	TRBV4-2	TRBJ2-1	CASSRGQGTYNEQFF	TGTGCCAGCAGCCGGGGACAGGGGACCTACAATGAGCAGTTCTTC
-	-	TRBV10-2	TRBJ2-5	CASSRSMETQYF	TGCGCCAGCAGTAGAAGTATGGAGACCCAGTACTTC
-	-	TRBV9	TRBJ1-5	CASSVGDVNQPQHF	TGTGCCAGCAGCGTAGGGGATGTCAATCAGCCCCAGCATTTT
-	TRBD1	TRBV6-1	TRBJ2-7	CASSGKMTGSSYEQYF	TGTGCCAGCAGTGGAAAAATGACAGGGAGCTCCTACGAGCAGTACTTC
-	-	TRBV9	TRBJ2-1	CASSVGSTRAHNEQFF	TGTGCCAGCAGCGTGGGTTCTACTAGGGCCCACAATGAGCAGTTCTTC
-	TRBD1	TRBV11-2	TRBJ2-7	CASSTKPGQTIYEQYF	TGTGCCAGCAGCACTAAACCGGGACAGACGATCTACGAGCAGTACTTC
-	TRBD1	TRBV13	TRBJ1-3	CASSLSGTEGSGNTIYF	TGTGCCAGCAGCTTAAGTGGGACAGAGGGCTCTGGAAACACCATATATTTT
-	-	TRBV21-1	TRBJ2-7	CASSKGEGGRAYEQYF	TGTGCCAGCAGCAAAGGAGAGGGGGGACGGGCCTACGAGCAGTACTTC
once	TRBD1	TRBV7-2	TRBJ1-3	CASSVQGQSGNTIYF	TGTGCCAGCAGCGTACAGGGGCAGTCTGGAAACACCATATATTTT
-	-	TRBV18	TRBJ2-2	CASSPLDTGELFF	TGTGCCAGCTCACCACTCGACACCGGGGAGCTGTTTTTT
-	-	TRBV19	TRBJ1-1	CASSIEQGIEAFF	TGTGCCAGTAGTATAGAACAGGGAATTGAAGCTTTCTTT
-	-	TRBV4-1	TRBJ1-6	CASSQVSSPLHF	TGCGCCAGCAGCCAAGTCTCTTCACCCCTCCACTTT
-	-	TRBV6-2/TRBV6-3	TRBJ1-1	CASSPQYTEAFF	TGTGCCAGCAGCCCTCAGTACACTGAAGCTTTCTTT
-	-	TRBV2	TRBJ1-2	CATTERYGYTF	TGTGCCACGACCGAGCGGTATGGCTACACCTTC
-	-	TRBV4-2	TRBJ2-6	CASSYQGLRSGANVLTF	TGTGCCAGCAGCTACCAGGGTCTACGTTCTGGGGCCAACGTCCTGACTTTC
once	-	TRBV6-2/TRBV6-3	TRBJ1-1	CASSYLGAGEAFF	TGTGCCAGCAGTTACTTGGGGGCTGGTGAAGCTTTCTTT
medium-sized	-	TRBV28	TRBJ1-4	CASKGSSGAGEKLFF	TGTGCCAGCAAAGGGTCCTCAGGGGCTGGGGAAAAACTGTTTTTT
few	-	TRBV5-8	TRBJ2-1	CASSLRAEQFF	TGTGCCAGCAGCTTACGCGCTGAGCAGTTCTTC
-	-	TRBV27	TRBJ1-4	CASSPQGLGYEKLFF	TGTGCCAGCAGTCCCCAGGGATTGGGTTATGAAAAACTGTTTTTT
-	TRBD1	TRBV7-2	TRBJ2-4	CASSLSAGTGQNIQYF	TGTGCCAGCAGCTTATCCGCCGGGACAGGGCAAAACATTCAGTACTTC
-	TRBD1	TRBV7-2	TRBJ2-4	CASSYDRGNIQYF	TGTGCCAGCAGCTATGACAGGGGAAACATTCAGTACTTC
-	TRBD2	TRBV6-5	TRBJ2-3	CASGRGGAGDTQYF	TGTGCCAGCGGTCGCGGGGGGGCCGGAGATACGCAGTATTTT
-	TRBD1	TRBV4-3	TRBJ1-2	CASSQEGRTGDGYTF	TGCGCCAGCAGCCAAGAGGGAAGGACAGGGGACGGCTACACCTTC
-	-	TRBV7-3	TRBJ2-1	CASSSQANSYNEQFF	TGTGCCAGCAGCTCCCAAGCGAACTCCTACAATGAGCAGTTCTTC
-	TRBD1	TRBV19	TRBJ1-1	CASSRGQGAHVAEAFF	TGTGCCAGTAGTCGCGGACAGGGGGCCCATGTCGCTGAAGCTTTCTTT
-	-	TRBV11-2	TRBJ1-2	CASSPQSGYTF	TGTGCCAGCAGTCCGCAGTCTGGCTACACCTTC
few	-	TRBV27	TRBJ2-3	CASTRSSTDTQYF	TGTGCCAGCACCAGATCTAGCACAGATACGCAGTATTTT
-	-	TRBV6-5	TRBJ1-5	CASVDGGQPQHF	TGTGCCAGCGTGGACGGGGGTCAGCCCCAGCATTTT
-	TRBD2	TRBV5-4	TRBJ2-5	CASSLGRASGRVGQETQYF	TGTGCCAGCAGCCTGGGCCGGGCTAGCGGGAGAGTTGGACAAGAGACCCAGTACTTC
-	-	TRBV9	TRBJ1-5	CASSPDRRYQPQHF	TGTGCCAGCAGCCCCGATCGCCGGTATCAGCCCCAGCATTTT
-	-	TRBV3-1/TRBV3-2	TRBJ1-2	CASSRDGQSAGYTF	TGTGCCAGCAGCCGAGACGGACAGTCTGCGGGCTACACCTTC
few	-	TRBV6-5	TRBJ2-2	CASSYSRRTNTGELFF	TGTGCCAGCAGTTACTCTAGACGAACCAACACCGGGGAGCTGTTTTTT
-	TRBD2	TRBV14	TRBJ2-5	CASSRSGGSAETQYF	TGTGCCAGCAGCCGTTCGGGGGGATCGGCAGAGACCCAGTACTTC
-	-	TRBV6-5	TRBJ1-5	CAIGKAGQPQHF	TGTGCCATCGGAAAAGCGGGTCAGCCCCAGCATTTT
-	-	TRBV5-1	TRBJ1-1	CASSPTSGNPRLNTEAFF	TGCGCCAGCAGCCCGACTTCGGGTAATCCCCGCTTGAACACTGAAGCTTTCTTT
-	TRBD1	TRBV19	TRBJ1-2	CASSILTGGSYGYTF	TGTGCCAGTAGTATCTTGACAGGGGGTAGCTATGGCTACACCTTC
-	TRBD1	TRBV30	TRBJ1-5	CAWTPGQGVSQPQHF	TGTGCCTGGACTCCCGGACAGGGTGTAAGTCAGCCCCAGCATTTT
-	TRBD2	TRBV4-3	TRBJ2-1	CASSQERELYYNEQFF	TGCGCCAGCAGCCAAGAGCGGGAGCTTTATTACAATGAGCAGTTCTTC
-	-	TRBV7-2	TRBJ1-4	CASSLNRLREKLFF	TGTGCCAGCAGCTTAAACCGGCTACGAGAAAAACTGTTTTTT
-	-	TRBV6-1	TRBJ2-2	CASSESGGELFF	TGTGCCAGCAGTGAAAGTGGCGGGGAGCTGTTTTTT
few	TRBD1	TRBV18	TRBJ1-1	CASSPRTGREGTEAFF	TGTGCCAGCTCACCTCGGACAGGGCGGGAGGGGACTGAAGCTTTCTTT
once	TRBD2	TRBV5-1	TRBJ2-7	CASSLAGSTYEQYF	TGCGCCAGCAGCTTAGCGGGATCTACCTACGAGCAGTACTTC
-	-	TRBV3-1/TRBV3-2	TRBJ2-4	CASSQTPSRGHQYF	TGTGCCAGCAGCCAAACCCCCTCGCGGGGTCATCAGTACTTC
few	TRBD1	TRBV12-3/TRBV12-4	TRBJ1-5	CASSPQGVVQHF	TGTGCCAGCAGTCCACAGGGGGTGGTCCAGCATTTT
-	-	TRBV5-6	TRBJ1-6	CASSFVGGYSPLHF	TGTGCCAGCAGCTTCGTCGGGGGGTATTCACCCCTCCACTTT